Here is one TCR beta chain with its context. The antigen is unknown. Germline CDR1 is DFQATT and CDR2 is SNEGSKA (reference sequence). This CDR3 comprises 11 residues. With 4 bases removed from V and 4 bases from J, the gap between germline ends came to 8 bases. Assay used: immunoSEQ multiplex PCR; TCRdb lists only in-frame clones, some missing. The table shows over 25,000 clones, with more than 65% occurring only once. This entry is derived from a study of vaccination effects on CD4 cells after COVID-19. Antigen-specific CD4+ T cells were expanded with viral peptide pools in the ViraFEST assay before sequencing. It was after approximately 11 days of culture that CD4+ T cells were isolated. The participants, recipients of two vaccine doses, got either BNT162b2 or mRNA-1273. Each well held 1.5 million to 2.5 million PBMC cultured with roughly 10 ug/ml peptides and around 11 IU/ml IL-2. Both day 3 and day 7 saw half the medium replaced with IL-2 medium.

This receptor was identified in a human donor who received a COVID-19 vaccine. The rearrangement links TRBV20-1 to TRBJ2-7, with D perhaps matching TRBD2 (5 bases). The sample in question was CD4+ T cells from PBMCs cultured with HCoV-229E spike peptides, obtained after COVID-19 vaccination. In nucleotides, the CDR3 is TGCAGTGCTACTCGGGGATACGAGCAGTACTTC. This sequence encodes CSATRGYEQYF.